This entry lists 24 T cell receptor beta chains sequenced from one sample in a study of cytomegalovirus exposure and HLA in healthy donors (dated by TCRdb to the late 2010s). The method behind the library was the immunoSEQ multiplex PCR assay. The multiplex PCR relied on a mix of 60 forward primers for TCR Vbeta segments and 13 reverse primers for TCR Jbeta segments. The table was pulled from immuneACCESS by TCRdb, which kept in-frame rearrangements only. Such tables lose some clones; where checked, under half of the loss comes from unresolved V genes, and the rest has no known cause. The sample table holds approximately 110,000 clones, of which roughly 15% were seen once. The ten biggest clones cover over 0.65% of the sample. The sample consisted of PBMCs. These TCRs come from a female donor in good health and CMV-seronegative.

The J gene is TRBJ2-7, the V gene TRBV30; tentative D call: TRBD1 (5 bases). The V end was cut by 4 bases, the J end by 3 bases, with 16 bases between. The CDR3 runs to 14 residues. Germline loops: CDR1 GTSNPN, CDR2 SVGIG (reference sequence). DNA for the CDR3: TGTGCCTGGAATCATGAGGACACCAACTACGAGCAGTACTTC. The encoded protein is CAWNHEDTNYEQYF.

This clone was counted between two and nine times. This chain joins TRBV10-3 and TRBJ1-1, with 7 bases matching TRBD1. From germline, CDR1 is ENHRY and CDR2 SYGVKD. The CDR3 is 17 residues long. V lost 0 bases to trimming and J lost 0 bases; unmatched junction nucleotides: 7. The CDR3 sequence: CAISESEAGTVNTEAFF. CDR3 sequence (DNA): TGTGCCATCAGTGAGTCTGAGGCCGGGACAGTGAACACTGAAGCTTTCTTT.

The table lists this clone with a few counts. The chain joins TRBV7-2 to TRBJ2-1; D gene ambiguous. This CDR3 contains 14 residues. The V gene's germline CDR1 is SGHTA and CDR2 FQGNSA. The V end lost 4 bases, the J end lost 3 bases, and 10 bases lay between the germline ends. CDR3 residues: CASSSPPSYNEQFF. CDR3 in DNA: TGTGCCAGCAGCTCCCCGCCTAGCTACAATGAGCAGTTCTTC.

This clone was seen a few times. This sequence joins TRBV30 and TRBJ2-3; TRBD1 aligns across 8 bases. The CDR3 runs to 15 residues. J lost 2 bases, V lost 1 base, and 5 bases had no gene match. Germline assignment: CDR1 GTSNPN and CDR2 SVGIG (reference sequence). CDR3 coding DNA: TGTGCCTGGAGTGCCCGGACAGGGAACACAGATACGCAGTATTTT. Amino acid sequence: CAWSARTGNTDTQYF.

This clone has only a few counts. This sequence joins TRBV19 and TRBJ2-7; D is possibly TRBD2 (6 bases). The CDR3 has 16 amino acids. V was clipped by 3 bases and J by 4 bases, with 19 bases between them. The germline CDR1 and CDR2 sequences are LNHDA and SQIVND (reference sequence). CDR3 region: CASSMAVSSARYEQYF. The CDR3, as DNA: TGTGCCAGTAGTATGGCTGTCTCTAGCGCCAGATACGAGCAGTACTTC.

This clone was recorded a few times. CDR3 sequence: CASTETGDGQPQHF. The CDR3 coding sequence is TGCGCCAGCACCGAGACAGGGGACGGTCAGCCCCAGCATTTT. The chain joins TRBV10-1 to TRBJ1-5; 8 bases fit TRBD1. Germline assignment: CDR1 WNHNN and CDR2 SYGVQD (reference sequence). The V gene end was trimmed by 7 bases and the J gene end by 6 bases; junction bases not matched to a gene: 8. This CDR3 is 14 amino acids long.

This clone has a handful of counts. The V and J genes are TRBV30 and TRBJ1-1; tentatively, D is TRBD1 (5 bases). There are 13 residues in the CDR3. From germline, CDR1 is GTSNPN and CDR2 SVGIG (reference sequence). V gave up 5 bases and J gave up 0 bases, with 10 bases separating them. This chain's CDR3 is CAWLQEMNTEAFF. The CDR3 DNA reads TGTGCCTGGTTACAGGAGATGAACACTGAAGCTTTCTTT.

CDR3 DNA sequence: TGTGCCTGGAGGGGGCCGGGCAATCAGCCCCAGCATTTT. The encoded protein is CAWRGPGNQPQHF. The rearrangement uses TRBV30 and TRBJ1-5; tentatively, D is TRBD1 (5 bases). Deletions cut 3 bases from V and 2 bases from J, with 8 bases between. Germline CDR1 GTSNPN, CDR2 SVGIG (reference sequence). This CDR3 has 13 residues.

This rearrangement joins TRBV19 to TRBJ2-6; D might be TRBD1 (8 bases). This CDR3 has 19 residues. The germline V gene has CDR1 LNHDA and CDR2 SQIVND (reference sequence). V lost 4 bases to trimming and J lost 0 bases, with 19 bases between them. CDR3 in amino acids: CASSKISGTGYSGANVLTF. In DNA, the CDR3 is TGTGCCAGTAGTAAGATCAGCGGGACAGGATACTCTGGGGCCAACGTCCTGACTTTC.

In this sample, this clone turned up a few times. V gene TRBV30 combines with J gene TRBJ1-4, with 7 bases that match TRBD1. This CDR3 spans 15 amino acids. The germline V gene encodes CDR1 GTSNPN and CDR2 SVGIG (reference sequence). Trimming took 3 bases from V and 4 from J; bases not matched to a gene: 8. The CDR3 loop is CAWSPPGQRNEKLFF. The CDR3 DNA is TGTGCCTGGAGCCCTCCGGGACAGCGTAATGAAAAACTGTTTTTT.

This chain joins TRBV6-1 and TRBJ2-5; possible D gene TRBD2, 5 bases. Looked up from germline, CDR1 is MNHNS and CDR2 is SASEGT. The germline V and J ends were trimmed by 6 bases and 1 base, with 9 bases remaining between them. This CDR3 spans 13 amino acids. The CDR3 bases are TGTGCCAGCAGGAGGGCAGTCCAAGAGACCCAGTACTTC. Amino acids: CASRRAVQETQYF.

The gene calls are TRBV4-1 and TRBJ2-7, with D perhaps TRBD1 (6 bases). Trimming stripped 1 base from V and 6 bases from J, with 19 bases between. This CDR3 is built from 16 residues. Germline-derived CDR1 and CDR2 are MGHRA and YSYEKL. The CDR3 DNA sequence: TGCGCCAGCAGCCAAGGGGGGCTGTCAGGTTTCGGCGAGCAGTACTTC. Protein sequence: CASSQGGLSGFGEQYF.

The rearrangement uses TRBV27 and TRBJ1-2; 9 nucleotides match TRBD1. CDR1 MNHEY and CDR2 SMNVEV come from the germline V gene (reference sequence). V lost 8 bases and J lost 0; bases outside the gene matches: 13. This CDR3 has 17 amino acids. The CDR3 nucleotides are TGTGCCAGCGGGCCTGAGGGACAGGGCCTTACTAACTATGGCTACACCTTC. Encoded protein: CASGPEGQGLTNYGYTF.

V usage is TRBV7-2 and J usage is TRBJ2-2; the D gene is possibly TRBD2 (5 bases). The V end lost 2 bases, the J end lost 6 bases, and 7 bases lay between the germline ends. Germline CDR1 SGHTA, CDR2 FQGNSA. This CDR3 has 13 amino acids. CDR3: CASSLLGAGELFF. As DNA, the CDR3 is TGTGCCAGCAGCTTATTGGGAGCCGGGGAGCTGTTTTTT.

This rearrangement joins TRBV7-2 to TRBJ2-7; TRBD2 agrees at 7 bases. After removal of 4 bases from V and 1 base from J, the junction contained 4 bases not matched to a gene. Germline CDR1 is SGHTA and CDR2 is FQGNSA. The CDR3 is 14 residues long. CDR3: CASSWTSDSYEQYF. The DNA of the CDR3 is TGTGCCAGCAGCTGGACTAGTGATTCCTACGAGCAGTACTTC.

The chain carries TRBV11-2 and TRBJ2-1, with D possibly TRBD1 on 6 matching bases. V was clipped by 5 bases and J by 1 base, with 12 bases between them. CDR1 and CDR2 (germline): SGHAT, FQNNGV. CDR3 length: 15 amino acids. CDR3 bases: TGTGCCAGCAGCGGACAGCTGTCATCCTACAATGAGCAGTTCTTC. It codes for CASSGQLSSYNEQFF.

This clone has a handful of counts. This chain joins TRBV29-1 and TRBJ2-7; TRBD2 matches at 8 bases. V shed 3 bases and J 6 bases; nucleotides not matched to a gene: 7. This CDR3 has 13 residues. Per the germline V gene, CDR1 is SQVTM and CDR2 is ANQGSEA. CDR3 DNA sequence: TGCAGCGTTGACGGCGGGGGGCTGGGCGAGCAGTACTTC. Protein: CSVDGGGLGEQYF.

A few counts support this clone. CDR3 in amino acids: CASSLWTSGFYEQYF. The CDR3 coding sequence is TGTGCCAGCAGCTTATGGACTAGCGGGTTCTACGAGCAGTACTTC. The gene calls are TRBV7-2 and TRBJ2-7; 11 nucleotides agree with TRBD2. Germline CDR1 and CDR2: SGHTA and FQGNSA. The CDR3 extends over 15 amino acids. Trimming removed 2 bases from V and 3 bases from J; junction bases left unmatched: 3.

This CDR3 reads CASSQSGLADTQYF. CDR3 coding DNA: TGCGCCAGCAGCCAGAGTGGTTTGGCAGATACGCAGTATTTT. This sequence joins TRBV4-1 and TRBJ2-3; D call uncertain. V dropped 3 bases and J dropped 4 bases, with 11 bases sitting between them. This CDR3 is built from 14 residues. CDR1 MGHRA and CDR2 YSYEKL come from the germline V gene.

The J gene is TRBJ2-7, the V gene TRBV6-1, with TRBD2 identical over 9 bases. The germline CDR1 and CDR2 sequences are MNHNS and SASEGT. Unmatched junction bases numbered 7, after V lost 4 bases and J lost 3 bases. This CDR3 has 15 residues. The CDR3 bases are TGTGCCAGCAGTGCGGGTCTAGCGGGATTCTACGAGCAGTACTTC. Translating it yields CASSAGLAGFYEQYF.

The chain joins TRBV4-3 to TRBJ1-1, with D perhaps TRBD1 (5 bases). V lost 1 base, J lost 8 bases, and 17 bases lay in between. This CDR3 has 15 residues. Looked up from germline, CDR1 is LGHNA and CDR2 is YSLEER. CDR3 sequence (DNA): TGCGCCAGCAGCCAAGCTAACAGGCCACATCAAGAAGCTTTCTTT. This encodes CASSQANRPHQEAFF.

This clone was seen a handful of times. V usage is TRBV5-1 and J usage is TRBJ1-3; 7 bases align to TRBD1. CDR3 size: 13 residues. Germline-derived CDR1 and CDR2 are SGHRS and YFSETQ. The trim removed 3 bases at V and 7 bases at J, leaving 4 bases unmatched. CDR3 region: CASSSDRANTIYF. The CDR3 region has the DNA TGCGCCAGCAGCTCCGACAGGGCTAACACCATATATTTT.

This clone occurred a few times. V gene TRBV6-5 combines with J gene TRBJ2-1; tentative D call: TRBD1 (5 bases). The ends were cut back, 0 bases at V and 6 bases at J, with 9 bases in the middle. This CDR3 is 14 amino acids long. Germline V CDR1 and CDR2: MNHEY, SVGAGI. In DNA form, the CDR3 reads TGTGCCAGCAGTTACTCGAATCAGGGCAATGAGCAGTTCTTC. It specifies CASSYSNQGNEQFF.

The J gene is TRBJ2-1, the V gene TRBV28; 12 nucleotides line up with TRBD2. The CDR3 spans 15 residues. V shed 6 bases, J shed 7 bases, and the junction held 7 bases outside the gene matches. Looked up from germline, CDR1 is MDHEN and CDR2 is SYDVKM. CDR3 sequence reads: CASRTPGTSGNEQFF. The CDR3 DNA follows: TGTGCCAGCAGGACACCCGGGACTAGCGGGAATGAGCAGTTCTTC.